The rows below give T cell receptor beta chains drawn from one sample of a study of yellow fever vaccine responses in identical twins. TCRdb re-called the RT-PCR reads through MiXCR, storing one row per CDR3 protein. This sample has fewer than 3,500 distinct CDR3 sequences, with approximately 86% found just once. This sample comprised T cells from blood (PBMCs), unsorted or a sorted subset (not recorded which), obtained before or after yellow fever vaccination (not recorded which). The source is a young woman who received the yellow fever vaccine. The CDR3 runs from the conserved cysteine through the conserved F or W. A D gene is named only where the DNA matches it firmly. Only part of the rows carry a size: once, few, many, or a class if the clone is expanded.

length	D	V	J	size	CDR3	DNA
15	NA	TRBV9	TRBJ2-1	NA	CASSVEASSYNEQFF	TGTGCCAGCAGCGTAGAGGCAAGCTCCTACAATGAGCAGTTCTTC
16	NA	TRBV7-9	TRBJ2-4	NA	CASSLAGPGAKNIQYF	TGTGCCAGCAGCTTAGCTGGGCCGGGAGCCAAAAACATTCAGTACTTC
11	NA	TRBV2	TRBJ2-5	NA	CASTYQETQYF	TGTGCCAGCACATACCAAGAGACCCAGTACTTC
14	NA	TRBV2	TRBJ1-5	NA	CASSAGSGNQPQHF	TGTGCCAGCAGTGCAGGGAGTGGCAATCAGCCCCAGCATTTT
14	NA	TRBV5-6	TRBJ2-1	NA	CASSLAGSYNEQFF	TGTGCCAGCAGCTTGGCGGGTTCCTACAATGAGCAGTTCTTC
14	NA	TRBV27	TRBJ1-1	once	CASKSTQGRPEAFF	TGTGCCAGCAAATCCACACAGGGACGCCCTGAAGCTTTCTTT
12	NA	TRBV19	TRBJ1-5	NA	CASSIGGQPQHF	TGTGCCAGTAGTATAGGCGGACAGCCCCAGCATTTT
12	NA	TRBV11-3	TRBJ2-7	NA	CASSLDAYEQYF	TGTGCCAGCAGCTTAGACGCCTACGAGCAGTACTTC
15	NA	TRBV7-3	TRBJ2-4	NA	CASSTYPGPENIQYF	TGTGCCAGCAGTACATACCCGGGTCCCGAAAACATTCAGTACTTC
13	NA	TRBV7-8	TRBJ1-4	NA	CASSAATNEKLFF	TGTGCCAGTTCAGCCGCAACTAATGAAAAACTGTTTTTT
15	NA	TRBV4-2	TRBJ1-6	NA	CASSQDHDSNSPLHF	TGTGCCAGCAGCCAAGATCATGACAGTAATTCACCCCTCCACTTT
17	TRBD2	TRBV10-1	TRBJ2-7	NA	CASMDSGRYESSYEQYF	TGCGCCAGCATGGATAGCGGGAGGTACGAGAGCTCCTACGAGCAGTACTTC
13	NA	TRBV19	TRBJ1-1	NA	CASSVSMNTEAFF	TGTGCCAGTAGTGTCAGCATGAACACTGAAGCTTTCTTT
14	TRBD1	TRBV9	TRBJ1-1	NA	CASSVTGGNTEAFF	TGTGCCAGCAGCGTCACAGGGGGGAACACTGAAGCTTTCTTT
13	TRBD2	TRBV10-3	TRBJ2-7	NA	CAIRAGVAYEQYF	TGTGCCATCAGGGCGGGGGTTGCCTACGAGCAGTACTTC
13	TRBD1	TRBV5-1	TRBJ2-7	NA	CASRGQGAYEQYF	TGCGCCAGCCGGGGACAGGGGGCCTACGAGCAGTACTTC
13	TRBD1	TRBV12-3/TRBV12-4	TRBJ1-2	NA	CASSGRTGYGYTF	TGTGCCAGCAGTGGTAGGACAGGGTACGGCTACACCTTC